This T cell receptor (beta chain) was sequenced for a study of blood T cell repertoires in COVID-19. In the study overall: COVID-19 samples, acute and convalescent, were from the United States, Italy and Spain. Sources were T cells, B-cell-depleted T cells, or PBMCs; the material itself was cDNA or gDNA.

TCRdb keeps only in-frame clones here, not all; method: immunoSEQ multiplex PCR. The repertoire holds some 220,000 clones, with 65% to 90% as singletons. The sample comprised peripheral blood. This TCR was sampled from a man aged 50 to 59 with active or convalescent COVID-19.

DNA of the CDR3: TGTGCCAGCAGCCCTAAGCGGGTCCCCCAAGAGCAGTTCTTC. Translating it yields CASSPKRVPQEQFF. J is TRBJ2-1 and V is TRBV7-8, with a possible D match to TRBD2 (6 bases). Trimming shortened V by 5 bases and J by 10 bases, and 18 bases separated the two germline ends. CDR1 SGHVS and CDR2 FQNEAQ come from the germline V gene. This CDR3 region has 14 residues.